This T cell receptor beta chain was documented in a study of T cell responses to AZD1222 COVID-19 vaccine. CDR3 size: 11 residues. Trimming took 7 bases from V and 3 from J, leaving 7 bases between them. Germline CDR1 SQVTM, CDR2 ANQGSEA. Worth noting for this clone: Its antigen remains unidentified.

The study's findings and limits: The donors showed a predominance of white British ancestry and of females, with possible underestimation of clonal diversity. Unmutated variant regions reportedly attract nearly half of all spike-specific TCRs.

Measured with immunoSEQ multiplex PCR; TCRdb has only the in-frame clones, and not every one. The sample lists about 160,000 clones, about nine tenths occurring once. The TCR comes from an adult in good health. The sample consisted of peripheral blood, taken on day 0 of AZD1222 vaccination. The J gene is TRBJ2-1, the V gene TRBV29-1, with unresolved D. CDR3 nucleotides: TGCAGCGCAGCCTTCTACAATGAGCAGTTCTTC. Encoded protein: CSAAFYNEQFF.